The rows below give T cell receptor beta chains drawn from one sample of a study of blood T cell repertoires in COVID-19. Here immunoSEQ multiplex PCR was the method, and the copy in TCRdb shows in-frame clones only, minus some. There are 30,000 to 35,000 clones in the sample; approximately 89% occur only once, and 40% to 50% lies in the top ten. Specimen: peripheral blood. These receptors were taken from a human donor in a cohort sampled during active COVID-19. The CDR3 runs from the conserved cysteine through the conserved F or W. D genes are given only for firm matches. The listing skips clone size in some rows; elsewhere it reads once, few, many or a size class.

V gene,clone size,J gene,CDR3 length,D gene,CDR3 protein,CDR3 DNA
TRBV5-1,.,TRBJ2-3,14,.,CASSAGQSTDTQYF,TGCGCCAGCAGCGCGGGACAGAGCACAGATACGCAGTATTTT
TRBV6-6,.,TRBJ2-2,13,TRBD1,CASRDRGSGELFF,TGTGCCAGCAGGGACAGGGGAAGCGGGGAGCTGTTTTTT
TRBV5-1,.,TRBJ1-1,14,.,CASSLADGNPEAFF,TGCGCCAGCAGCTTGGCGGACGGGAACCCTGAAGCTTTCTTT
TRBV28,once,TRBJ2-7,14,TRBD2,CASSLPSGGLEQYF,TGTGCCAGCAGTTTGCCTAGCGGGGGGCTGGAGCAGTACTTC
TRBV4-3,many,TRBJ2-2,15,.,CASSQVYPNTGELFF,TGCGCCAGCAGCCAAGTATATCCGAACACCGGGGAGCTGTTTTTT
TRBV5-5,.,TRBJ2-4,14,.,CASNWGGSKNIQYF,TGTGCCAGCAACTGGGGGGGCAGCAAAAACATTCAGTACTTC
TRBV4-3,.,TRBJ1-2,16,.,CASSQDRSGPYYGYTF,TGCGCCAGCAGCCAAGATCGGTCAGGGCCCTACTATGGCTACACCTTC
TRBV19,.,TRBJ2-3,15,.,CASSISLASTDTQYF,TGTGCCAGTAGTATTTCTCTAGCGAGTACAGATACGCAGTATTTT
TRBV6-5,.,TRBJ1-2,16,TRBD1,CASSYSITGGNYGYTF,TGTGCCAGCAGTTACTCGATTACAGGGGGGAACTATGGCTACACCTTC
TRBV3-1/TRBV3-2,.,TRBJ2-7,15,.,CASSQVTGGLYEQYF,TGTGCCAGCAGCCAAGTTACGGGGGGCCTATACGAGCAGTACTTC
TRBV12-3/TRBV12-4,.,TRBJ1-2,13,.,CASSRSGGYGYTF,TGTGCCAGCAGTCGATCCGGGGGCTATGGCTACACCTTC
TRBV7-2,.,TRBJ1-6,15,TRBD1,CASSLLGTGFSPLHF,TGTGCCAGCAGCTTATTAGGGACAGGGTTTTCACCCCTCCACTTT
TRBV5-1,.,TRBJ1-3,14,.,CASRTGTVGNTIYF,TGCGCCAGCCGTACAGGGACGGTTGGAAACACCATATATTTT
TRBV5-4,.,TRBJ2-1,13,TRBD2,CASSTRGGLEQFF,TGTGCCAGCAGCACCCGGGGGGGCCTTGAGCAGTTCTTC
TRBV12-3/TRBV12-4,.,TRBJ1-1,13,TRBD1,CASRGQGNTEAFF,TGTGCCAGCAGAGGACAGGGGAACACTGAAGCTTTCTTT
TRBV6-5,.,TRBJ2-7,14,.,CASSYVQGTYEQYF,TGTGCCAGCAGTTACGTACAGGGAACCTACGAGCAGTACTTC
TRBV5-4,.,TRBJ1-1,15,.,CASSRSLGGNTEAFF,TGTGCCAGCAGCCGATCCTTAGGGGGGAACACTGAAGCTTTCTTT
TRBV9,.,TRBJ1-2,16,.,CASSRTRASKVNGYTF,TGTGCCAGCAGTCGGACACGGGCCTCCAAGGTTAATGGCTACACCTTC
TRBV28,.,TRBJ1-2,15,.,CASSQGGQLDYGYTF,TGTGCCAGCAGCCAAGGCGGACAGCTTGACTATGGCTACACCTTC
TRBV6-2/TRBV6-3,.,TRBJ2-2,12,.,CASSYTAGELFF,TGTGCCAGCAGTTACACAGCTGGGGAGCTGTTTTTT
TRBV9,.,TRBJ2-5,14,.,CASSVGHRQETQYF,TGTGCCAGCAGCGTAGGCCACAGGCAAGAGACCCAGTACTTC
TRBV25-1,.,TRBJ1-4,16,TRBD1,CASSAQRQGINEKLFF,TGTGCCAGCAGTGCCCAGAGACAGGGGATTAATGAAAAACTGTTTTTT
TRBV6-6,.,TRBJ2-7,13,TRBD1,CASSRQGQDEQYF,TGTGCCAGCAGTCGACAGGGTCAAGACGAGCAGTACTTC
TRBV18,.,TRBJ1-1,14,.,CASSPGGGGTEAFF,TGTGCCAGCTCACCAGGGGGGGGAGGCACTGAAGCTTTCTTT
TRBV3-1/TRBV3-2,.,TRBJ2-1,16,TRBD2,CASSQRDGGSDNEQFF,TGTGCCAGCAGCCAAAGGGACGGGGGGTCGGACAATGAGCAGTTCTTC
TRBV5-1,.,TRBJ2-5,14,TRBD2,CASSVLGGLETQYF,TGCGCCAGCAGCGTACTCGGGGGGTTAGAGACCCAGTACTTC
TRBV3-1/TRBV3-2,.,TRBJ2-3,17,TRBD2,CASSQGTSGVPTDTQYF,TGTGCCAGCAGCCAAGGGACTAGCGGGGTGCCCACAGATACGCAGTATTTT
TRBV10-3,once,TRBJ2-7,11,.,CATRLVGEQYF,TGTGCCACCCGACTAGTAGGAGAGCAGTACTTC
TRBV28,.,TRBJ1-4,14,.,CASIPADRREKLFF,TGTGCCAGCATACCCGCGGACAGACGTGAAAAACTGTTTTTT
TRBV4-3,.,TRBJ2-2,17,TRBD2,CASSQSPLAGGPGELFF,TGCGCCAGCAGCCAATCCCCGCTAGCGGGGGGGCCCGGGGAGCTGTTTTTT
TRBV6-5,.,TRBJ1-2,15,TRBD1,CASSYGTGASYGYTF,TGTGCCAGCAGTTACGGGACAGGGGCGAGCTATGGCTACACCTTC
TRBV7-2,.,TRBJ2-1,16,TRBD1,CASSLRQGSSYNEQFF,TGTGCCAGCAGCCTTAGACAGGGATCCTCCTACAATGAGCAGTTCTTC
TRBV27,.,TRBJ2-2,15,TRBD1,CASGVRGRDTGELFF,TGTGCCAGCGGGGTCAGGGGGCGAGACACCGGGGAGCTGTTTTTT
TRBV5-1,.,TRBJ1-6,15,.,CASRSESSYNSPLHF,TGCGCCAGCAGATCGGAGAGCTCCTATAATTCACCCCTCCACTTT
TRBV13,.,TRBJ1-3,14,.,CAERGYYSGNTIYF,TGTGCCGAGAGGGGGTATTACTCTGGAAACACCATATATTTT
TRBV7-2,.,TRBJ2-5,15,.,CASSPFGGSSETQYF,TGTGCCAGCAGCCCCTTTGGGGGGAGCTCGGAGACCCAGTACTTC
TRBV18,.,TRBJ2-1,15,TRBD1,CASSRGRTGNNEQFF,TGTGCCAGCTCTCGAGGGCGGACAGGGAACAATGAGCAGTTCTTC
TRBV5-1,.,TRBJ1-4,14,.,CASSLVPGNEKLFF,TGCGCCAGCAGCTTGGTTCCAGGTAATGAAAAACTGTTTTTT
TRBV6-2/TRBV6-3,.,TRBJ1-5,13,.,CASSYGGLQPQHF,TGTGCCAGCAGTTACGGGGGCCTTCAGCCCCAGCATTTT
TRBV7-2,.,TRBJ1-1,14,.,CASSLAGSNTEAFF,TGTGCCAGCAGCTTAGCCGGTTCGAACACTGAAGCTTTCTTT
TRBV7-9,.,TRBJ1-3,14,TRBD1,CASSLGQNGNTIYF,TGTGCCAGCAGCTTGGGACAGAATGGAAACACCATATATTTT
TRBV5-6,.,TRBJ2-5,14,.,CASSLDSKWKTQYF,TGTGCCAGCAGCTTGGATAGCAAGTGGAAGACCCAGTACTTC
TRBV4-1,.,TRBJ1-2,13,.,CASSRPGGSGYTF,TGCGCCAGCAGCCGGCCGGGAGGCTCTGGCTACACCTTC
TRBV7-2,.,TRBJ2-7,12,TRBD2,CASGLASREQYF,TGTGCCAGCGGACTAGCGTCTCGCGAGCAGTACTTC